The 28 T cell receptor beta chains below come from one sample, sequenced in a study of blood T cell repertoires in COVID-19. Data came from immunoSEQ multiplex PCR; TCRdb stores just in-frame clones and leaves some out. The sample holds under 200,000 clones, approximately 85% seen once. Source material: peripheral blood. Receptors originate from a woman aged 55-69 years with COVID-19, enrolled during active disease.

The chain links TRBV6-1 to TRBJ1-5, with D possibly TRBD1 on 5 matching bases. Trimming stripped 4 bases from V and 0 bases from J, with 10 bases between. The CDR3 is made up of 15 amino acids. Germline assignment: CDR1 MNHNS and CDR2 SASEGT. CDR3 sequence (DNA): TGTGCCAGCAGTGGGACAACGATTAGCAATCAGCCCCAGCATTTT. As protein: CASSGTTISNQPQHF.

The chain recombines TRBV6-1 with TRBJ1-2; 8 positions match TRBD1. CDR1 is MNHNS, CDR2 SASEGT, per germline. This CDR3 contains 17 residues. Unmatched junction bases numbered 10, after V lost 2 bases and J lost 2 bases. The chain's CDR3 is CASSESGRGRRNYGYTF. The DNA for the CDR3 is TGTGCCAGCAGTGAATCGGGCAGGGGGCGCAGGAACTATGGCTACACCTTC.

V gene TRBV27 combines with J gene TRBJ1-4, with 7 bases identical to TRBD1. The CDR3 length is 15 residues. After removal of 5 bases from V and 7 bases from J, the junction contained 10 bases not matched to a gene. The germline CDR1 and CDR2 sequences are MNHEY and SMNVEV (reference sequence). The CDR3: CASSPLRGLREKLFF. Written as DNA, the CDR3 is TGTGCCAGCAGTCCCCTAAGGGGGCTGCGTGAAAAACTGTTTTTT.

The chain links TRBV5-1 to TRBJ1-1; 7 bases fit TRBD1. CDR1 is SGHRS, CDR2 YFSETQ, per germline. Germline trimming cut 0 bases from V and 0 bases from J; bases unmatched to any gene: 5. The CDR3 loop spans 16 amino acids. CDR3 loop: CASSLVAGGMNTEAFF. CDR3 sequence (DNA): TGCGCCAGCAGCTTGGTCGCAGGGGGGATGAACACTGAAGCTTTCTTT.

The J gene is TRBJ1-3, the V gene TRBV19; D possibly corresponds to TRBD1 (6 bases). Deletions cut 6 bases from V and 5 bases from J, with 17 bases between. The CDR3 spans 15 residues. The germline gives CDR1 LNHDA, CDR2 SQIVND (reference sequence). This CDR3 reads CASRDSTGPRNTIYF. CDR3 nucleotides: TGTGCCAGTAGGGACTCGACAGGACCACGAAACACCATATATTTT.

The gene calls are TRBV5-5 and TRBJ1-4; tentative D call: TRBD1 (5 bases). Trimming took 0 bases from V and 3 from J, leaving 12 bases between them. This CDR3 contains 16 residues. Germline V lookup: CDR1 SGHKS, CDR2 YYEKEE (reference sequence). CDR3 sequence reads: CASSLGPGYANEKLFF. The CDR3 coding sequence is TGTGCCAGCAGCTTGGGACCAGGGTATGCTAATGAAAAACTGTTTTTT.

J is TRBJ2-7 and V is TRBV7-9, with 11 bases matching TRBD1. Germline V gene sequence: CDR1 SEHNR, CDR2 FQNEAQ (reference sequence). The V and J ends lost 4 bases and 6 bases, in that order; junction bases with no gene match: 14. The CDR3 is 17 residues long. CDR3 DNA sequence: TGTGCCAGCAGCTCTACTCTAAAAACGGGGACAGGGGGCGAGCAGTACTTC. Its translation is CASSSTLKTGTGGEQYF.

The CDR3 is CASGGDLYQETQYF. CDR3 nucleotide sequence: TGTGCTAGTGGGGGCGATTTATACCAAGAGACCCAGTACTTC. The chain links TRBV12-5 to TRBJ2-5; no firm D call. Between the trimmed V and J ends, which lost 6 bases and 0 bases, there was a span of 11 bases. The V gene's germline CDR1 is LGHNT and CDR2 FRNRAP. The CDR3 extends over 14 amino acids.

The rearrangement links TRBV5-1 to TRBJ2-1; D perhaps matches TRBD1 (6 bases). Germline CDR1 SGHRS, CDR2 YFSETQ. The V gene lost 4 bases and the J gene lost 8 bases, with 13 bases spanning the gap. The CDR3 is 13 amino acids. In nucleotides, the CDR3 is TGCGCCAGCAGCCGGGACAACTCCGATGAGCAGTTCTTC. Translated, it gives CASSRDNSDEQFF.

This chain joins TRBV18 and TRBJ1-2, with D tentatively TRBD1 (5 bases). This CDR3 is 13 amino acids long. Germline V gene data show CDR1 as KGHSH and CDR2 as LQKENI. Trimming took 2 bases from V and 5 from J, leaving 9 bases between them. The CDR3 loop reads CASSPDSDYGYTF. For the CDR3, the DNA is TGTGCCAGCTCACCAGACAGTGATTATGGCTACACCTTC. Complete variable domain (other parts from reference TRBV18 and TRBJ1-2): NAGVMQNPRHLVRRRGQEARLRCSPMKGHSHVYWYRQLPEEGLKFMVYLQKENIIDESGMPKERFSAEFPKEGPSILRIQQVVRGDSAAYFCASSPDSDYGYTFGSGTRLTVV.

This clone appeared a few times. The rearrangement links TRBV6-5 to TRBJ2-7; TRBD1 aligns across 7 bases. CDR1 and CDR2 from the germline V gene are MNHEY and SVGAGI. The V gene end was trimmed by 6 bases and the J gene end by 0 bases; junction bases not matched to a gene: 8. This CDR3 has 15 residues. The CDR3, as DNA: TGTGCCAGCAGCCGGCCGGGACAGAGCTCCTACGAGCAGTACTTC. It encodes CASSRPGQSSYEQYF.

The rearrangement joins TRBV27 to TRBJ1-1; TRBD1 agrees at 10 bases. There are 15 residues in the CDR3. With V trimmed by 5 bases and J by 4 bases, 7 bases remained unmatched. CDR1 and CDR2 (germline): MNHEY, SMNVEV (reference sequence). CDR3 protein: CASSRDRGFVTEAFF. The CDR3 nucleotides read TGTGCCAGCAGTAGGGACAGGGGATTTGTCACTGAAGCTTTCTTT.

This chain links TRBV27 with TRBJ1-6; 7 nucleotides line up with TRBD1. CDR1 is MNHEY, CDR2 SMNVEV, per germline (reference sequence). The CDR3 contains 17 residues. V gave up 5 bases and J gave up 10 bases; unmatched junction bases: 17. The CDR3 loop is CASSSLGQAALRSPLHF. The CDR3 region has the DNA TGTGCCAGCAGTAGCCTCGGACAGGCCGCCTTAAGATCACCCCTCCACTTT.

The chain uses TRBV2 and TRBJ1-2; TRBD1 matches 7 bases. Germline V gene lookup returns CDR1 SNHLY and CDR2 FYNNEI. J was trimmed by 4 bases and V by 7 bases; bases with no gene match: 9. The CDR3 spans 14 residues. The CDR3 sequence is CASTQEQGGYGYTF. CDR3 nucleotide sequence: TGTGCCAGCACTCAGGAGCAGGGGGGCTATGGCTACACCTTC.

The V and J genes are TRBV5-3 and TRBJ1-5; TRBD1 might be the D (5 bases). TRBV5-3 qualifies as an ORF whose function is uncertain. The CDR3 runs to 13 residues. Trimming took off 3 bases at V and 7 bases at J, with 11 bases between the two ends. In DNA form, the CDR3 reads TGTGCCAGAAGCTCTAAGGGGTTACAGCCCCAGCATTTT. Its protein is CARSSKGLQPQHF.

V usage is TRBV10-3 and J usage is TRBJ1-5; D remains unclear. V shed 10 bases and J shed 2 bases, with 9 bases lying between them. CDR1 is ENHRY, CDR2 SYGVKD, per germline. This CDR3 has 12 amino acids. The CDR3 region has the DNA TGTGCCACCAGGAGTGGCAATCAGCCCCAGCATTTT. This codes for CATRSGNQPQHF.

The chain employs TRBV6-5 and TRBJ1-1; TRBD1 might be the D (6 bases). The CDR3 is 13 amino acids. Germline assignment: CDR1 MNHEY and CDR2 SVGAGI. Trimming removed 6 bases at V and 3 bases at J, with 11 bases between. The DNA of the CDR3 is TGTGCCAGCAGGGGGAGGGGGTACACTGAAGCTTTCTTT. It encodes CASRGRGYTEAFF.

CDR3 sequence reads: CASSDLSGTSGGQETQYF. The CDR3 coding sequence is TGTGCCAGCAGCGACCTGTCCGGGACTAGCGGGGGTCAAGAGACCCAGTACTTC. The gene calls are TRBV3-1 (or the pseudogene TRBV3-2) and TRBJ2-5; 14 bases match TRBD2. The CDR3 spans 18 residues. Germline trimming cut 5 bases from V and 2 bases from J; bases unmatched to any gene: 10. Germline V gives CDR1 LGHDT, CDR2 YNNKEL (reference sequence).

This clone was picked up a small number of times. The chain couples TRBV6-5 to TRBJ1-6; 10 bases align to TRBD1. This CDR3 is 14 amino acids long. V dropped 2 bases and J dropped 9; count of bases not matched to a gene: 1. CDR1 is MNHEY, CDR2 SVGAGI, per germline. The CDR3 sequence: CASSYRDRGSPLHF. CDR3 sequence (DNA): TGTGCCAGCAGTTACCGGGACAGGGGTTCACCCCTCCACTTT.

The gene calls are TRBV7-9 and TRBJ2-7, with 9 bases lining up with TRBD1. The CDR3 contains 13 residues. Germline V gene sequence: CDR1 SEHNR, CDR2 FQNEAQ (reference sequence). With V trimmed by 4 bases and J by 6 bases, 4 bases remained unmatched. The CDR3 sequence: CASSYGQGFEQYV. For the CDR3, the DNA is TGTGCCAGCAGCTATGGACAGGGGTTCGAGCAGTACGTC.

V usage is TRBV9 and J usage is TRBJ1-1; D is possibly TRBD1 (5 bases). The CDR3 runs 13 residues. Germline V gene data show CDR1 as SGDLS and CDR2 as YYNGEE. V gave up 3 bases and J gave up 0 bases, with 6 bases separating them. The CDR3 nucleotides are TGTGCCAGCAGCGGGGACTTGAACACTGAAGCTTTCTTT. Amino acid sequence: CASSGDLNTEAFF.

The gene calls are TRBV10-3 and TRBJ2-7; 7 nucleotides line up with TRBD1. V shed 0 bases and J 4 bases; nucleotides not matched to a gene: 3. Per the germline V gene, CDR1 is ENHRY and CDR2 is SYGVKD. The CDR3 is made up of 14 amino acids. The CDR3 spells CAISESGQSYEQYF. The CDR3 nucleotides are TGTGCCATCAGTGAGTCGGGACAGTCTTACGAGCAGTACTTC.

This rearrangement joins TRBV7-6 to TRBJ1-2; 10 bases line up with TRBD1. V shed 1 base, J shed 8 bases, and the junction held 1 base outside the gene matches. Germline V gene lookup returns CDR1 SGHVS and CDR2 FNYEAQ. The CDR3 contains 13 residues. CDR3 nucleotides: TGTGCCAGCAGCTTAGGGACAGGGGGAGGCTACACCTTC. The encoded protein is CASSLGTGGGYTF.

CDR3 loop: CASSPYGNQPQHF. The CDR3 bases are TGCGCCAGCAGCCCGTATGGCAATCAGCCCCAGCATTTT. The chain is built from TRBV10-1 and TRBJ1-5, with D unclear. V lost 6 bases, J lost 2 bases, and 8 bases lay in between. The CDR3 length is 13 residues. Germline values: CDR1 WNHNN, CDR2 SYGVQD (reference sequence).

This sequence joins TRBV7-2 and TRBJ1-4; 7 bases agree with TRBD1. Germline-derived CDR1 and CDR2 are SGHTA and FQGNSA. This CDR3 region has 15 residues. J gave up 3 bases and V 3 bases, and 4 bases lay outside the gene matches. In DNA, the CDR3 is TGTGCCAGCAGCTTCGACAGGGTGGCTAATGAAAAACTGTTTTTT. Amino acid sequence: CASSFDRVANEKLFF.

The CDR3 nucleotides are TGTGCCAGCAGCCAAGCTTCCGGGACAGGACGTCAGCCCCAGCATTTT. Its translation: CASSQASGTGRQPQHF. The chain carries TRBV3-1 (or the pseudogene TRBV3-2) and TRBJ1-5, with 8 bases aligning to TRBD1. The V gene end was trimmed by 1 base and the J gene end by 6 bases; junction bases not matched to a gene: 8. The CDR3 extends over 16 amino acids. The germline V gene encodes CDR1 LGHDT and CDR2 YNNKEL (reference sequence).

This clone has a single count. The chain employs TRBV3-1 (or the pseudogene TRBV3-2) and TRBJ2-7; TRBD2 matches at 11 bases. The trim removed 5 bases at V and 4 bases at J, leaving 7 bases unmatched. CDR1 is LGHDT and CDR2 is YNNKEL in the germline V gene (reference sequence). The CDR3 is 15 residues long. The CDR3 DNA sequence: TGTGCCAGCAGCGCCCAACTAGCGGGAGCGTACGAGCAGTACTTC. This translates into CASSAQLAGAYEQYF.

The chain couples TRBV6-6 to TRBJ2-5; 7 bases line up with TRBD2. V gave up 0 bases and J gave up 0 bases; unmatched junction bases: 4. Looked up from germline, CDR1 is MNHNY and CDR2 is SVGAGI (reference sequence). The CDR3 runs 16 residues. CDR3 sequence reads: CASSYSGTNDQETQYF. CDR3 sequence (DNA): TGTGCCAGCAGTTACTCGGGGACTAACGACCAAGAGACCCAGTACTTC.